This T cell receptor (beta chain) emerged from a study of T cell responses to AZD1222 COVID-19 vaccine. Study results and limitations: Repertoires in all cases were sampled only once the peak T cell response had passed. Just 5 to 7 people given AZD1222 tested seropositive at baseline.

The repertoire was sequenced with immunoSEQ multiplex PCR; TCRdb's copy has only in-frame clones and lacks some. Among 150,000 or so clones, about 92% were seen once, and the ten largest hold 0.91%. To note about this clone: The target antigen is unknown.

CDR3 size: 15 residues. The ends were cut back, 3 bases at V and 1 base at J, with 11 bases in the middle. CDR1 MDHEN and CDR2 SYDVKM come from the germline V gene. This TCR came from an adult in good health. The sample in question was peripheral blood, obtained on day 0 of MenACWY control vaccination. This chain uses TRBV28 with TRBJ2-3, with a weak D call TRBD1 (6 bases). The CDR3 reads CASSLTGPGTDTQYF. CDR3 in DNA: TGTGCCAGCAGTTTGACAGGCCCTGGCACAGATACGCAGTATTTT.